This T cell receptor beta chain was identified during a study of T cell changes during pregnancy in multiple sclerosis. Profiled with immunoSEQ multiplex PCR; TCRdb holds only in-frame clones, not every one. This sample has roughly 38,000 clones, with approximately 94% found just once. Germline values: CDR1 MDHEN, CDR2 SYDVKM. Trimming took 6 bases from V and 4 from J, leaving 16 bases between them. This CDR3 comprises 14 residues. The specimen was CD4+ T cells from peripheral blood mononuclear cells, collected in the third trimester of pregnancy. The chain couples TRBV28 to TRBJ2-7; TRBD1 might be the D (6 bases). This TCR derives from a female donor with multiple sclerosis, enrolled in a pregnancy study. CDR3 nucleotide sequence: TGTGCCAGCAGGGCAGGGACACTCAAATACGAGCAGTACTTC. This encodes CASRAGTLKYEQYF.